Given below is one TCR beta chain in context. This specimen comes from a study of T cells of healthy individuals. TCRdb reprocessed the 5' RACE reads with MiXCR, giving one entry per CDR3 protein. The table includes about 53,000 distinct CDR3 sequences, roughly 15% detected once. This clonotype was obtained from a human donor in good health.

DNA for the CDR3: TGTGCCAGCAGCCCAATGGGACAGGCAGAGACCCAGTACTTC. Protein: CASSPMGQAETQYF. V usage is TRBV7-2 and J usage is TRBJ2-5, with 8 bases aligning to TRBD1. Germline values: CDR1 SGHTA, CDR2 FQGNSA. CDR3 length equals 14 residues. Trimming cost V 5 bases and J 4 bases; bases outside gene matches: 6.